This T cell receptor (beta chain) stems from a study of T cells in Graves' hyperthyroidism and ophthalmopathy. General study results and limits: Blood also carried most thyroid clonotypes expanded above 0.001.

This clonotype was observed a few times. Antigen specificity is unknown. TCR beta CDR3 sequences were amplified from RNA transcripts. First-round RT-PCR with HTBI primers amplified the TCR CDR3 region. One entry per CDR3 protein, called by TCRdb with MiXCR from the multiplex PCR reads. Here the sample spans hundreds of thousands of distinct CDR3 sequences, roughly a sixth being singletons. The CDR3 sequence is 13 residues long. Per germline, CDR1 LNHDA and CDR2 SQIVND (reference sequence). V was shortened by 7 bases and J by 4 bases, with 13 bases between the two germline ends. Together with thyroid ultrasound, orbital computed tomography, serum thyroxine and TRAb, clinical symptoms were used for diagnoses.

Sequenced: blood. This receptor was identified in a woman aged 45-65 years with Graves' hyperthyroidism that later progressed to Graves' ophthalmopathy. V usage is TRBV19 and J usage is TRBJ1-2, with TRBD1 as a possible D gene (5 bases). The DNA for the CDR3 is TGTGCCAGTATTGGGGACGGTTCCTATGGCTACACCTTC. Its translation: CASIGDGSYGYTF.